What follows are 2 T cell receptor beta chains derived from one specimen sequenced in a study of shared clonotypes between healthy human individuals. Only in-frame clones appear in the TCRdb table, and some are missing; sequencing was by immunoSEQ multiplex PCR. The repertoire consists of about 2 million clones, with 85% to 95% occurring once and the leading ten covering 0.13%. Input material: naive CD4+ T cells sorted from blood. Subset specified: CD45RA+ positively selected. These receptors were collected from a man between 18 and 29 years old in good health.

This clone has only one observation. The sample has other DNA sequences that encode this CDR3 too. The CDR3 nucleotides read TGCGCCAGCAGCTTGGTGGGGGGAGCCTACAATGAGCAGTTCTTC. Residues: CASSLVGGAYNEQFF. The V and J genes are TRBV5-1 and TRBJ2-1; a weak D match, TRBD2 (6 bases). Germline assignment: CDR1 SGHRS and CDR2 YFSETQ. The CDR3 has 15 amino acids. The germline V and J ends were trimmed by 0 bases and 2 bases, with 9 bases remaining between them. The full variable domain, rest sourced from reference TRBV5-1 and TRBJ2-1, is KAGVTQTPRYLIKTRGQQVTLSCSPISGHRSVSWYQQTPGQGLQFLFEYFSETQRNKGNFPGRFSGRQFSNSRSEMNVSTLELGDSALYLCASSLVGGAYNEQFFGPGTRLTVL.

This sequence joins TRBV18 and TRBJ2-2; TRBD1 agrees at 8 bases. The CDR3 has 13 residues. After removal of 1 base from V and 13 bases from J, the junction contained 5 bases not matched to a gene. The germline CDR1 and CDR2 sequences are KGHSH and LQKENI. This CDR3 reads CASSPLDRVWLFF. The CDR3 coding sequence is TGTGCCAGCTCACCACTGGACAGGGTTTGGCTGTTTTTT. Full variable domain (remainder filled in from reference TRBV18 and TRBJ2-2): NAGVMQNPRHLVRRRGQEARLRCSPMKGHSHVYWYRQLPEEGLKFMVYLQKENIIDESGMPKERFSAEFPKEGPSILRIQQVVRGDSAAYFCASSPLDRVWLFFGEGSRLTVL.